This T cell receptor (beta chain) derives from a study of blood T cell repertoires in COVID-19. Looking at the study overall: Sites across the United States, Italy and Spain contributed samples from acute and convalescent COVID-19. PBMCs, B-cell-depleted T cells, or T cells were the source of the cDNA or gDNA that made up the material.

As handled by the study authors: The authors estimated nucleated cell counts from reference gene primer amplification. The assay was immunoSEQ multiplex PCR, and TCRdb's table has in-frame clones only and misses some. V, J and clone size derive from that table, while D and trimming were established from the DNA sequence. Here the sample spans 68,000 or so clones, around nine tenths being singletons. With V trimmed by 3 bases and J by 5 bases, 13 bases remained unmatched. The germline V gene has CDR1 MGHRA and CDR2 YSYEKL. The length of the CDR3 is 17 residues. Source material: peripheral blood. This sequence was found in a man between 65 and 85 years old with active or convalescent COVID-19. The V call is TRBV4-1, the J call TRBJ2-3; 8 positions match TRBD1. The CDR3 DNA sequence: TGCGCCAGCAGCCAGGAGGGGGGCAGGGGGCTTTTAGATACGCAGTATTTT. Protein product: CASSQEGGRGLLDTQYF.